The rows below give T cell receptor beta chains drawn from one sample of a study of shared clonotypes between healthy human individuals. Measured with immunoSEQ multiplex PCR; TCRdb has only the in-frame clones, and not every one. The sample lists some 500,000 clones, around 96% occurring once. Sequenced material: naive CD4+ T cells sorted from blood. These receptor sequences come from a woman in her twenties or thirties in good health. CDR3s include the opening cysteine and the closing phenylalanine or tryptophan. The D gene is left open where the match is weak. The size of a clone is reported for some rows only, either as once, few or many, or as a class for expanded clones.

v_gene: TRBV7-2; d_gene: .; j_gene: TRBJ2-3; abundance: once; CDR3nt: TGTGCCAGCTGCAGGGGGGCGCTGAGCACAGATACGCAGTATTTT; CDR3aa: CASCRGALSTDTQYF
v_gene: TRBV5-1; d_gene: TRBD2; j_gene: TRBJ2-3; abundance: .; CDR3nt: TGCGCCAGCAGCTCAGGGACTAGCGGGCCCACAGATACGCAGTATTTT; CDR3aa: CASSSGTSGPTDTQYF
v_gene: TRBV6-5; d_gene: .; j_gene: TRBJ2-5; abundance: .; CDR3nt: TGTGCCAGCAGTCCAAGGGGGCGGAGGGAGGAGACCCAGTACTTC; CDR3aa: CASSPRGRREETQYF
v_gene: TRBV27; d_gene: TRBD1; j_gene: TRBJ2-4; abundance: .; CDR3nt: TGTGCCAGCAGTCCGCTGGGACAGGGGAGAAGAAACATTCAGTACTTC; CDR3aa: CASSPLGQGRRNIQYF
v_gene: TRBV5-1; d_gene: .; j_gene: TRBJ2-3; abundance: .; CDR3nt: TGCGCCAGCAGCCCTCTCCGAGGGAGAGATGTAGATACGCAGTATTTT; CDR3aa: CASSPLRGRDVDTQYF
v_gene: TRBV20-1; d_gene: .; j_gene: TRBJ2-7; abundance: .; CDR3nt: TGCAGTGCTAGAGATCGGCCCGAGCAGTACTTC; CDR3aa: CSARDRPEQYF
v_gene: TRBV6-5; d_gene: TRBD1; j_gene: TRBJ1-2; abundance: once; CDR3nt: TGTGCCAGCCGATGGGACAGGGGGAATGGCTACACCTTC; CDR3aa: CASRWDRGNGYTF
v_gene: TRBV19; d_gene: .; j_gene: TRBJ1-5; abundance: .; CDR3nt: TGTGCCAGTAGCGGGACACAAGATCAGCCCCAGCATTTT; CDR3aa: CASSGTQDQPQHF
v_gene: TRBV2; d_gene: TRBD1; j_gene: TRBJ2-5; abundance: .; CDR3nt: TGTGCCAGCAGTGGGACCGGGACAGGGCAAGAGACCCAGTACTTC; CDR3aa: CASSGTGTGQETQYF
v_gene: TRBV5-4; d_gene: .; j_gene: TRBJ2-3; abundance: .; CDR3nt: TGTGCCAGCAGCTTAGCATTAGGCATAGCGAACAGCACAGATACGCAGTATTTT; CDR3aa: CASSLALGIANSTDTQYF
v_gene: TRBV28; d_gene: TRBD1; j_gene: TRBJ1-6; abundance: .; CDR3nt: TGTGCCAGCAGCCCTCGAAGGACAGGGGAACCACCCCTCCACTTT; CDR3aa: CASSPRRTGEPPLHF
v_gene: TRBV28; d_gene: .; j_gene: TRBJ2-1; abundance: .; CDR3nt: TGTGCCAGCAGCCACCTCCTACTGGGGGAAAATGAGCAGTTCTTC; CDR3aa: CASSHLLLGENEQFF
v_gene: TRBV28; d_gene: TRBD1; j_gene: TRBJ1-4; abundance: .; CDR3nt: TGTGCCAGCAGTTCTTTTTCCGGGACAGCTTTGAATGAAAAACTGTTTTTT; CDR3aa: CASSSFSGTALNEKLFF
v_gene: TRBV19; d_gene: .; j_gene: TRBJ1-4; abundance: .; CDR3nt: TGTGCCAGTAGGCCCCCTACACGGGGCCTTAATGAAAAACTGTTTTTT; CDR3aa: CASRPPTRGLNEKLFF
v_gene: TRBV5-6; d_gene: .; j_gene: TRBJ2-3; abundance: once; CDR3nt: TGTGCCAGCACCTTGGGAAGTAGTGGCACAGATACGCAGTATTTT; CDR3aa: CASTLGSSGTDTQYF
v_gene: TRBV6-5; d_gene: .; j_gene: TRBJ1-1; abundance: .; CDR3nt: TGTGCCAGCAACAGTAAGTTTGGGTCCGAAGCTTTCTTT; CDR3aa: CASNSKFGSEAFF
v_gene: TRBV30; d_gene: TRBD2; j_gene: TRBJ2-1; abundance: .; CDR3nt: TGTGCCTGGAGGAGGACTAGCGGTACCTACAATGAGCAGTTCTTC; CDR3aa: CAWRRTSGTYNEQFF
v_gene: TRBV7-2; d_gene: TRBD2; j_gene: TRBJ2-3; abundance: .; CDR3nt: TGTGCCAGCAGCTCGACTAGCGGGAGTACTAATACGCAGTATTTT; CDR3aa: CASSSTSGSTNTQYF
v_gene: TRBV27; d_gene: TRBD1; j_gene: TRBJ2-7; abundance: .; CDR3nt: TGTGCCACCACACAGGGGGCCTACGAGCAGTACTTC; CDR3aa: CATTQGAYEQYF
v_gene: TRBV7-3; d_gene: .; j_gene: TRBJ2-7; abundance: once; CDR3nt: TGTGCCAGCAGCCCCGGGAGCCCCCCACACGAGCAGTACTTC; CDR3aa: CASSPGSPPHEQYF
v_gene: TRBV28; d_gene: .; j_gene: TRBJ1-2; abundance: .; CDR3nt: TGTGCCAGCACGGGGACTAACTATGGCTACACCTTC; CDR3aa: CASTGTNYGYTF
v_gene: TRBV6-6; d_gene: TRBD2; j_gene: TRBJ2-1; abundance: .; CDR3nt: TGTGCCAGCAGTTACTCGAACCTGGGACTAGCGCTTGAGCAGTTCTTC; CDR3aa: CASSYSNLGLALEQFF
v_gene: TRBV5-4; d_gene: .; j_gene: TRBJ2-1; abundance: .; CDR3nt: TGTGCCAGCAGCTTGGCGGGTTTTGATGAGCAGTTCTTC; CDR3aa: CASSLAGFDEQFF
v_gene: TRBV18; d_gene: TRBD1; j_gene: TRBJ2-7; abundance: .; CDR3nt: TGTGCCAGCTCACCGACGACAGGGCTGGGGGAGCAGTACTTC; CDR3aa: CASSPTTGLGEQYF
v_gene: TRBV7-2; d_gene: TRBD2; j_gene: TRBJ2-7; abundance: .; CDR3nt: TGTGCCAGCAGCTTAGAGTTAGCGGGCGCCTACGAGCAGTACTTC; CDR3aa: CASSLELAGAYEQYF
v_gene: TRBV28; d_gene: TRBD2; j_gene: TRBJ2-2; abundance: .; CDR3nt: TGTGCCAGCAGTTTGTCCCTAGCGGGAGAGGGGAACACCGGGGAGCTGTTTTTT; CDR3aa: CASSLSLAGEGNTGELFF
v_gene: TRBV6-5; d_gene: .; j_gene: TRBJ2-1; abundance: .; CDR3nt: TGTGCCAGCAGTTACCGTGGACTCCCCTGGGAGCAGTTCTTC; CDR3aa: CASSYRGLPWEQFF
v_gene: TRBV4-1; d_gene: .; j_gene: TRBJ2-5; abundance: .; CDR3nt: TGCGCCAGCAGCTTCCGGGACCAAGAGACCCAGTACTTC; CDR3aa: CASSFRDQETQYF
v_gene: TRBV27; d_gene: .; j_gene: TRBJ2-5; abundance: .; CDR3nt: TGTGCCAGCAGTTGGAATACAGGGAGTGAACAGACCCAGTACTTC; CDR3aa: CASSWNTGSEQTQYF
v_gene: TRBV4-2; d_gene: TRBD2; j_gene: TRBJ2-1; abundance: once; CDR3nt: TGTGCCAGCAGCCATCCTAGCGGGTTCTACAATGAGCAGTTCTTC; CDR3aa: CASSHPSGFYNEQFF
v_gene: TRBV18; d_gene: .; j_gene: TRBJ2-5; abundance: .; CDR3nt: TGTGCCAGCTCACCACCTGCTCAAGAGACCCAGTACTTC; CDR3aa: CASSPPAQETQYF
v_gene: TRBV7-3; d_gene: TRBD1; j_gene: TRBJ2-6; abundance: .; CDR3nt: TGTGCCAGCAGCCGAAAGGGGGCGGATGCTGGGGCCAACGTCCTGACTTTC; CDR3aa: CASSRKGADAGANVLTF
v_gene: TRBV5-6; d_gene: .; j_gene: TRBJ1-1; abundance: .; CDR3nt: TGTGCCAGCAGCTTGGGGGCACTGAACACTGAAGCTTTCTTT; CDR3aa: CASSLGALNTEAFF
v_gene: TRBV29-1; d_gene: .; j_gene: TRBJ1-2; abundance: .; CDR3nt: TGCAGCGTCCAAAGGCCAGCCAGTCCGTATGGCGGCTACACCTTC; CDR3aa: CSVQRPASPYGGYTF
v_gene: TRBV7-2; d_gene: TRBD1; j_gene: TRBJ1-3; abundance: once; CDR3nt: TGTGCCAGCAGCCGTAAGACAGGGGCTGGAAACACCATATATTTT; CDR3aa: CASSRKTGAGNTIYF
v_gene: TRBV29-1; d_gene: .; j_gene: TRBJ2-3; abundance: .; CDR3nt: TGCAGCGTTGATCGGGGTGCAGATACGCAGTATTTT; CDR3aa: CSVDRGADTQYF
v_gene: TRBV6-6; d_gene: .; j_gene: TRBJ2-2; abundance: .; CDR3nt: TGTGCCAGCAGTTCCGGGACCGCGAACACCGGGGAGCTGTTTTTT; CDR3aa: CASSSGTANTGELFF
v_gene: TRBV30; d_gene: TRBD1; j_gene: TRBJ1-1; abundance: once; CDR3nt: TGTGCCTGGAGTCGGACAGGGGATACTGAAGCTTTCTTT; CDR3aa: CAWSRTGDTEAFF
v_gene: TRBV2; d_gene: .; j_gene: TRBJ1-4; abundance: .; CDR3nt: TGTGCCAGCAGTGAACCCGGGGGATGGGAAAAACTGTTTTTT; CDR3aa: CASSEPGGWEKLFF
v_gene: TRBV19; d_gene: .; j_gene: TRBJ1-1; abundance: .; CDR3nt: TGTGCCAGTAGACGAGGACGTGCCGGCACCTTT; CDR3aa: CASRRGRAGTF
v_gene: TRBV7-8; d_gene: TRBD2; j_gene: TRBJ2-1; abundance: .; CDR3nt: TGTGCCAGCAGCGGAGCGGGAGTCAAACCCAGTGAGCAGTTCTTC; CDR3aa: CASSGAGVKPSEQFF
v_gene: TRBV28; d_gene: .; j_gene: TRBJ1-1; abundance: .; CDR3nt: TGTGCCAGCAGTTTAGAGTTGGGTGAAGCTTTCTTT; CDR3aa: CASSLELGEAFF
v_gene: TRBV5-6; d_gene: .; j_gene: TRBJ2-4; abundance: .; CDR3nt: TGTGCCAGCAGCTTGGACGGGGCTCAGTACTTC; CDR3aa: CASSLDGAQYF
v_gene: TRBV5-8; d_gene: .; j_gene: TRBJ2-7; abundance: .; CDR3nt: TGTGCCAGCAGCCCCGGGGAAGGGCGAACCTACGAGCAGTACTTC; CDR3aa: CASSPGEGRTYEQYF
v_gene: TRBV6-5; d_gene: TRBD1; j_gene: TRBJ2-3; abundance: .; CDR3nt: TGTGCCAGCAGTTACGACAGGGGGCTGGATACGCAGTATTTT; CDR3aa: CASSYDRGLDTQYF
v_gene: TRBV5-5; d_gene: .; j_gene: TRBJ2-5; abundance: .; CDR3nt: TGTGCCAGCAGCTTGGGGTCCCAAGAGACCCAGTACTTC; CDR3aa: CASSLGSQETQYF